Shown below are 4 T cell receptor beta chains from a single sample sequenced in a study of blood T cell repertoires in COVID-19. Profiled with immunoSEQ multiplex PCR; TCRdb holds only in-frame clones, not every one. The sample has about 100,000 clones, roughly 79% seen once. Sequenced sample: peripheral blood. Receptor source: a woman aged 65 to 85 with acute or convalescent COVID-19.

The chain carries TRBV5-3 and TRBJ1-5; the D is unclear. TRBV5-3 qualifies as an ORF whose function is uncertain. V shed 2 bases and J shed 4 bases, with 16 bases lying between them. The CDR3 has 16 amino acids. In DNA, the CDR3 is TGTGCCAGAAGCTTTGCCCCTCAACAAGCGAATCAGCCCCAGCATTTT. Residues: CARSFAPQQANQPQHF.

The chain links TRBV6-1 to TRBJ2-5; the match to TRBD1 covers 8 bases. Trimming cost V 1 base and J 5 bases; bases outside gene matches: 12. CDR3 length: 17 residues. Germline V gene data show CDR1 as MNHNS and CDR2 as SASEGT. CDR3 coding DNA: TGTGCCAGCAGTGAAGTTTTTGGTACAGGGGGTGGGGAGACCCAGTACTTC. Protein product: CASSEVFGTGGGETQYF.

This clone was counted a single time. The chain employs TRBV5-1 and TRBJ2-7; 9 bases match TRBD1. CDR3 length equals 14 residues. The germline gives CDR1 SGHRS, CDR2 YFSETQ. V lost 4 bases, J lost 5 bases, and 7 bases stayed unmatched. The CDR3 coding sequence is TGCGCCAGCAGCCTACAGGGGGCGAACCACGAGCAGTACTTC. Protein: CASSLQGANHEQYF.

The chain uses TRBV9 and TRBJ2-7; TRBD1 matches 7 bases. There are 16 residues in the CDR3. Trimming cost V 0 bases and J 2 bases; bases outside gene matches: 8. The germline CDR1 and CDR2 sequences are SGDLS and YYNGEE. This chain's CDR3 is CASSVDVGTVTYEQYF. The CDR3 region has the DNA TGTGCCAGCAGCGTAGACGTGGGGACAGTGACCTACGAGCAGTACTTC. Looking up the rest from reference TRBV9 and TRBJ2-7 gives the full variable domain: DSGVTQTPKHLITATGQRVTLRCSPRSGDLSVYWYQQSLDQGLQFLIQYYNGEERAKGNILERFSAQQFPDLHSELNLSSLELGDSALYFCASSVDVGTVTYEQYFGPGTRLTVT.